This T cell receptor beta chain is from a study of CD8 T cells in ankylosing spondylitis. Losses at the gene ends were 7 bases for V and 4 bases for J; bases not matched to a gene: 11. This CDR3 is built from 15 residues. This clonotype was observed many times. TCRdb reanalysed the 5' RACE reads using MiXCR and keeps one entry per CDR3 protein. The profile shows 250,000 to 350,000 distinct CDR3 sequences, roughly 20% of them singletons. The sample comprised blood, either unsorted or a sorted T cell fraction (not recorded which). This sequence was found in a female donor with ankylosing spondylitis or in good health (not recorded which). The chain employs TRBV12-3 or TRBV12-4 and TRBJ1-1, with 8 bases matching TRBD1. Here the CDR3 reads CASKPDRGFFTEAFF. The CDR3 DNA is TGTGCCAGCAAGCCTGACAGGGGTTTCTTCACTGAAGCTTTCTTT.